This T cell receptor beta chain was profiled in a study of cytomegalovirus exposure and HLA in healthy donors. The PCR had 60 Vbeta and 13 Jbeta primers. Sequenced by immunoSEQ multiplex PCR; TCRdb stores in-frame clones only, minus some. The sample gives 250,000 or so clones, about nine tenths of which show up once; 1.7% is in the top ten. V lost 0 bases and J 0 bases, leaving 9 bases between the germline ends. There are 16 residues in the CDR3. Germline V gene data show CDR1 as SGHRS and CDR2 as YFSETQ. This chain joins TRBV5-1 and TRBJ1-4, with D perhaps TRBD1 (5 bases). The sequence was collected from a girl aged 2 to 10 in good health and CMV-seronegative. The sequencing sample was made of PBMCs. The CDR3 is CASSLAGGATNEKLFF. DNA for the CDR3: TGCGCCAGCAGCTTGGCTGGGGGGGCAACTAATGAAAAACTGTTTTTT.